This T cell receptor beta chain is from a study of blood T cell repertoires in COVID-19. Study at large: Acute and convalescent COVID-19 specimens originated in the United States, Italy and Spain.

The CDR3 spans 16 residues. With 2 bases clipped from V and 7 bases from J, the junction kept 12 bases outside the gene matches. Germline CDR1 and CDR2: SGHDN and FVKESK. Per the study methods: Scientists estimated how many nucleated cells there were by amplifying reference gene primers. Profiling relied on immunoSEQ multiplex PCR, and the TCRdb table lists in-frame clones only, not all of them. The D gene and trimming were derived from the DNA, and the V and J assignments and clone size from that table. The table lists about 370,000 clones, about 89% of them singletons. The sample taken for sequencing was peripheral blood. The genes are TRBV14 and TRBJ2-7, with TRBD1 matching 9 bases. The sequence was collected from a woman in her 30s with COVID-19, enrolled during active disease. For the CDR3, the DNA is TGTGCCAGCAGCCAACTCTTGGGACAGGGCCTGGGGGAGCAGTACTTC. It encodes CASSQLLGQGLGEQYF. Variable domain in full (rest from reference TRBV14 and TRBJ2-7): EAGVTQFPSHSVIEKGQTVTLRCDPISGHDNLYWYRRVMGKEIKFLLHFVKESKQDESGMPNNRFLAERTGGTYSTLKVQPAELEDSGVYFCASSQLLGQGLGEQYFGPGTRLTVT.